This T cell receptor (beta chain) was documented in a study of glioma-infiltrating T cells. Amplification of TCR alpha and beta CDR3 regions from RNA used iRepertoire nested multiplex PCR. TCRdb passed the multiplex PCR reads through MiXCR, listing each CDR3 protein once. This table has about 410,000 distinct CDR3 sequences, roughly two fifths appearing once. The sequenced sample was glioma tissue, nonneoplastic brain tissue, or PBMCs (not recorded which). This sequence was found in a human donor with low-grade glioma or glioblastoma, undergoing nonglioma brain surgery, or in good health (not recorded which).

The CDR3 loop is CASSEVDGETQYF. CDR3 sequence (DNA): TGTGCCAGCAGTGAAGTAGATGGGGAGACCCAGTACTTC. The chain uses TRBV2 and TRBJ2-5; D not resolved. Germline loops: CDR1 SNHLY, CDR2 FYNNEI. The CDR3 has 13 residues. V was cut by 1 base and J by 5 bases, with 8 bases left in between.